This T cell receptor beta chain originates from a study of T cell repertoires in cytomegalovirus infection (dated by TCRdb to 2018 to 2020). Study-level background: Alongside well-studied HLA-B-restricted epitopes, the peptide stimulations were aimed at recently identified HLA-C-restricted CMV epitopes, whose presentation resists viral immunomodulation. Donor HLA type was relevant to the analysis, as public TCR beta signatures indicated carriage of CMV infection together with the matching HLA type. Study-wide findings and limitations: The ex vivo response was dominated by HLA-C-restricted CMV-specific TCR beta clonotypes, which also provided the single most frequent clonotype in two of eight donors. Cumulative frequency of public TCR beta family members discriminated carriers of CMV infection plus the relevant HLA type in this cohort and an independent roughly 340-donor cohort.

Based on the germline V gene, the CDR1 and CDR2 sequences are SGHTA and FQGNSA. Measured from the cysteine to the phenylalanine, the CDR3 is 13 residues long. Only the CDR3 portion is preserved as DNA: 39 bases, with reading frame beginning at the first base. Cut back by 2 bases and 9 bases, the V and J ends lie 11 bases apart. Sequencing was performed on an Illumina HiSeq 1500. TCRdb reran the public reads through fastp at Q25 and MiXCR, keeping productive beta chains. Every CDR3 protein is listed once, alongside the most common genes and DNA of its rows. Counted in this sample were under 95,000 distinct CDR3 sequences; under 55% of them appeared once. The biggest ten clones account for approximately 95% of the sample. Remarks on this clonotype: What this receptor recognizes is not known. Per-base qualities were not stored, and no clone one base away is much larger.

What this sample's treatment or condition label stands for: in vitro stimulation with specific CMV peptide epitopes to enrich CMV-specific T cells. The receptor was derived from a human donor in good health (CMV status not recorded). Some clones in this sample may be carry-over from other donors' samples. The rearrangement joined TRBV7-2 to TRBJ2-1; TRBD1 is perhaps the D gene, given 5 matching bases. Specimen: CD8+ T cells from cultured PBMCs, collected from culture after CMV antigen stimulation. The CDR3 in this case is CASSLRVDSEQFF. Read as DNA, the sequence is TGTGCCAGCAGCTTAAGGGTCGACAGTGAGCAGTTCTTC.